Listed below are T cell receptor beta chains from one sample, sequenced in a study of blood T cells in healthy people across ages. TCRdb re-derived calls from the 5' RACE reads in MiXCR, one entry per CDR3 protein. This table holds approximately 1,700,000 distinct CDR3 sequences, about 39% found once. The material sequenced was blood. The receptors stem from a human donor in good health. The CDR3 runs from the conserved cysteine through the conserved F or W. A D gene is named only where the DNA matches it firmly. Size is stated for part of the rows, as once, few or many counts, or as a class when the clone is expanded.

>TRBV6-5|few|TRBJ2-7|-
CASSYPQGVEQYF
TGTGCCAGCAGTTACCCCCAAGGCGTGGAGCAGTACTTC
>TRBV9|few|TRBJ2-3|TRBD2
CASSVLAGGVTDTQYF
TGTGCCAGCAGCGTCCTAGCGGGGGGAGTCACAGATACGCAGTATTTT
>TRBV4-3|few|TRBJ2-1|TRBD2
CASSQEIQRGADEQFF
TGCGCCAGCAGCCAAGAGATCCAGCGGGGGGCCGATGAGCAGTTCTTC
>TRBV4-2|-|TRBJ2-1|-
CASSPGPTPPLNEQFF
TGTGCCAGCAGCCCGGGGCCTACCCCTCCCCTCAATGAGCAGTTCTTC
>TRBV6-2/TRBV6-3|-|TRBJ2-1|-
CASSYSRANEQFF
TGTGCCAGCAGTTACTCCCGGGCTAATGAGCAGTTCTTC
>TRBV20-1|once|TRBJ2-2|TRBD2
CSASSGGSNTGELFF
TGCAGTGCTAGTAGCGGGGGCTCTAACACCGGGGAGCTGTTTTTT
>TRBV7-9|few|TRBJ2-5|TRBD1
CASSLGSLDRVVETQYF
TGTGCCAGCAGCTTAGGGTCGCTAGACAGGGTCGTCGAGACCCAGTACTTC
>TRBV12-3/TRBV12-4|few|TRBJ2-5|-
CVSSFQVAHQYF
TGTGTCAGCAGCTTCCAAGTGGCTCACCAGTACTTC
>TRBV5-1|-|TRBJ1-1|-
CASSLWGLDDQLDEAFF
TGCGCCAGCAGCTTGTGGGGGTTGGACGATCAACTTGATGAAGCTTTCTTT
>TRBV2|once|TRBJ1-5|TRBD1
CASRFGQGWGNQPQHF
TGTGCCAGCAGGTTTGGACAGGGATGGGGCAATCAGCCCCAGCATTTT
>TRBV6-5|-|TRBJ2-3|-
CASSYAAGLDTQYF
TGTGCCAGCAGTTACGCGGCAGGACTTGATACGCAGTATTTT
>TRBV29-1|-|TRBJ2-3|-
CSVRGTTPTDTQYF
TGCAGCGTTAGAGGGACCACACCGACAGATACGCAGTATTTT
>TRBV24-1|-|TRBJ1-2|TRBD1
CATSDTGAGTGVQGYTF
TGTGCCACCAGTGATACAGGAGCGGGGACAGGGGTGCAGGGCTACACCTTC
>TRBV6-5|few|TRBJ1-6|-
CASSYEGGSPLHF
TGTGCCAGCAGTTACGAGGGGGGGTCACCCCTCCACTTT
>TRBV12-3/TRBV12-4|-|TRBJ2-1|-
CASSVKGWAYNEQFF
TGTGCCAGCAGTGTAAAGGGATGGGCCTACAATGAGCAGTTCTTC
>TRBV20-1|-|TRBJ1-4|TRBD1
CSARALKGQGARMGEKLFF
TGCAGTGCTAGAGCCCTAAAGGGACAGGGGGCTCGAATGGGTGAAAAACTGTTTTTT
>TRBV9|-|TRBJ1-5|-
CASSVDSSVGQPQHF
TGTGCCAGCAGCGTAGATTCCTCCGTGGGTCAGCCCCAGCATTTT
>TRBV10-3|few|TRBJ2-3|TRBD2
CAISESLASGGDRTDTQYF
TGTGCCATCAGTGAGTCGTTGGCTAGCGGGGGGGACCGCACAGATACGCAGTATTTT
>TRBV20-1|few|TRBJ1-2|-
CSASPPAGPNYGYTF
TGCAGTGCCAGCCCACCGGCAGGCCCTAACTATGGCTACACCTTC
>TRBV7-8|few|TRBJ2-7|-
CASSPLRGRPYEQYF
TGTGCCAGCAGCCCCCTCCGGGGGCGGCCGTACGAGCAGTACTTC
>TRBV20-1|few|TRBJ1-6|-
CSASSGLIQSPLHF
TGCAGTGCTTCCTCGGGCCTTATCCAATCGCCCCTCCACTTT
>TRBV5-1|-|TRBJ1-1|-
CASTWQGDTEAFF
TGCGCCAGCACTTGGCAGGGAGACACTGAAGCTTTCTTT
>TRBV13|few|TRBJ2-7|-
CASSLQGSWYEQYF
TGTGCCAGCAGCTTGCAGGGGAGTTGGTACGAGCAGTACTTC
>TRBV29-1|few|TRBJ2-1|TRBD2
CSVRGGITNEQFF
TGCAGCGTTCGCGGGGGTATAACCAATGAGCAGTTCTTC
>TRBV5-1|-|TRBJ1-2|-
CTSSSLQGSDGYTF
TGCACCAGCAGCTCATTGCAGGGATCGGATGGCTACACCTTC
>TRBV7-9|-|TRBJ2-1|TRBD1
CAGSWRRDSHNEQFF
TGTGCCGGCAGCTGGCGCAGGGACAGCCACAATGAGCAGTTCTTC
>TRBV12-3/TRBV12-4|many|TRBJ2-7|-
CASSLTGTGVEQYF
TGTGCCAGCAGTTTAACGGGGACCGGGGTAGAGCAGTACTTC
>TRBV7-3|-|TRBJ2-2|-
CASSFNGELFF
TGTGCCAGCAGCTTTAACGGGGAGCTGTTTTTT
>TRBV7-9|-|TRBJ2-7|-
CASSSTGTQSSYEQYF
TGTGCCAGCAGCTCAACCGGGACACAGAGCTCCTACGAGCAGTACTTC
>TRBV3-1|-|TRBJ2-5|TRBD2
CASRTTSGGPQETQYF
TGTGCCAGCAGGACGACTAGCGGGGGGCCTCAAGAGACCCAGTACTTC
>TRBV28|few|TRBJ2-7|TRBD1
CASSSLPGQGSSYEQYF
TGTGCCAGCAGTTCTTTACCGGGACAGGGGAGCTCCTACGAGCAGTACTTC
>TRBV3-1|few|TRBJ2-3|-
CASSQGRFTGRSGDTQYF
TGTGCCAGCAGCCAAGGACGTTTTACAGGGCGGTCGGGAGATACGCAGTATTTT
>TRBV20-1|-|TRBJ2-1|TRBD2
CSAADGGGEQFF
TGCAGTGCTGCCGACGGGGGGGGTGAGCAGTTCTTC
>TRBV10-3|-|TRBJ2-3|-
CAISEGWRLTDTQYF
TGTGCCATCAGTGAGGGGTGGCGGCTCACAGATACGCAGTATTTT
>TRBV27|-|TRBJ2-1|TRBD2
CASSSSPPRGASYNEQFF
TGTGCCAGCAGTTCTTCCCCTCCGCGGGGGGCATCCTACAATGAGCAGTTCTTC
>TRBV6-5|-|TRBJ2-3|-
CASSYSANAGTDTQYF
TGTGCCAGCAGTTACTCAGCGAATGCGGGCACAGATACGCAGTATTTT
>TRBV15|-|TRBJ1-1|-
CATSIRANTEAFF
TGTGCCACCAGCATCAGGGCGAACACTGAAGCTTTCTTT
>TRBV4-3|few|TRBJ1-2|-
CASSQGHRNYGYTF
TGCGCCAGCAGCCAAGGGCATCGGAACTATGGCTACACCTTC
>TRBV7-2|-|TRBJ1-2|-
CASSLVYRGVYTF
TGTGCCAGCAGCTTAGTATACCGGGGGGTCTACACCTTC
>TRBV6-1|few|TRBJ2-1|-
CASSLGVLTYNEQFF
TGTGCCAGCAGTCTCGGGGTCCTCACCTACAATGAGCAGTTCTTC
>TRBV7-8|few|TRBJ2-4|TRBD2
CASSLARLARAKNIQYF
TGTGCCAGCAGCTTAGCCAGACTAGCCCGAGCCAAAAACATTCAGTACTTC
>TRBV28|-|TRBJ1-5|-
CASSPSAIYQPQHF
TGTGCCAGCAGCCCTTCAGCCATCTATCAGCCCCAGCATTTT
>TRBV7-3|few|TRBJ2-2|-
CASSHGSRSGELFF
TGTGCCAGCAGCCACGGGTCGAGGTCCGGGGAGCTGTTTTTT
>TRBV12-3/TRBV12-4|-|TRBJ1-1|-
CASMAQNTEAFF
TGTGCCAGCATGGCGCAGAACACTGAAGCTTTCTTT
>TRBV29-1|-|TRBJ1-3|-
CSVEGKLSGNTIYF
TGCAGCGTTGAGGGGAAGTTATCTGGAAACACCATATATTTT
>TRBV5-1|-|TRBJ2-7|TRBD2
CASTPGTSGFSYEQYF
TGCGCCAGCACTCCCGGGACTAGCGGTTTCTCCTACGAGCAGTACTTC
>TRBV7-2|-|TRBJ2-5|-
CASSLPEPNYQETQYF
TGTGCCAGCAGCTTACCGGAGCCCAACTACCAAGAGACCCAGTACTTC
>TRBV29-1|few|TRBJ2-1|TRBD1
CSTPGQGYNEQFF
TGCAGCACACCGGGACAGGGATACAATGAGCAGTTCTTC
>TRBV7-2|few|TRBJ1-6|-
CASSLTGLPLHF
TGTGCCAGCAGCTTAACGGGTTTACCCCTCCACTTT
>TRBV7-9|-|TRBJ1-2|-
CASSLGSLFYGYTF
TGTGCCAGCAGCTTAGGATCCTTATTCTATGGCTACACCTTC
>TRBV6-5|few|TRBJ1-2|-
CASSYSPVYYGYTF
TGTGCCAGCAGTTACTCTCCGGTTTACTATGGCTACACCTTC
>TRBV9|-|TRBJ1-1|-
CASSVFGVDSDTEAFF
TGTGCCAGCAGCGTATTTGGGGTAGACTCGGACACTGAAGCTTTCTTT
>TRBV12-3/TRBV12-4|-|TRBJ1-2|-
CASSFFEQKHTPNYGYTF
TGTGCCAGCAGTTTCTTTGAACAGAAGCACACCCCTAACTATGGCTACACCTTC
>TRBV4-3|-|TRBJ2-3|TRBD2
CASSQDPASGGLGDTQYF
TGCGCCAGCAGCCAAGATCCCGCTAGCGGGGGGCTAGGAGATACGCAGTATTTT
>TRBV11-2|-|TRBJ2-7|-
CASSLDLRGLYEQYF
TGTGCCAGCAGCTTGGATCTACGGGGGCTCTACGAGCAGTACTTC
>TRBV20-1|few|TRBJ1-5|TRBD1
CSARDAWTGGSQPQHF
TGCAGTGCTAGAGATGCTTGGACAGGGGGGAGTCAGCCCCAGCATTTT
>TRBV4-3|few|TRBJ2-4|TRBD1
CASSQGGTATEQYF
TGCGCCAGCAGCCAAGGTGGGACAGCGACTGAGCAGTACTTC
>TRBV6-1|few|TRBJ2-5|TRBD2
CASSAGLTKETQYF
TGTGCCAGCAGCGCGGGACTAACTAAAGAGACCCAGTACTTC
>TRBV12-3/TRBV12-4|once|TRBJ2-7|TRBD2
CAGSPGGPYEQYF
TGTGCCGGCAGCCCGGGGGGGCCCTACGAGCAGTACTTC